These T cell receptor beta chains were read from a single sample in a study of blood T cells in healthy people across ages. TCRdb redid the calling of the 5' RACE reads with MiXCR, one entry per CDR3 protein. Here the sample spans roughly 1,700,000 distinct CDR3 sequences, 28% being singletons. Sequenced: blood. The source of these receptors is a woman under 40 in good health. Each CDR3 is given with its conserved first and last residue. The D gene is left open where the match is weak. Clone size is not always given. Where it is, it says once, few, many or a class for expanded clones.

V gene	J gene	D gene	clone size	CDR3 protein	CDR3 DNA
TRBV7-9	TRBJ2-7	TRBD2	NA	CASSRTGGAHEQYF	TGTGCCAGCAGCAGGACGGGGGGGGCCCACGAGCAGTACTTC
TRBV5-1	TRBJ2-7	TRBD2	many	CASSLAGGSGGTYEQYF	TGCGCCAGCAGCTTGGCCGGGGGTAGCGGGGGCACTTACGAGCAGTACTTC
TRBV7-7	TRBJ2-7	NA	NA	CASSGVGWFAGRVSYEQYF	TGTGCCAGTTCCGGGGTAGGGTGGTTCGCGGGAAGAGTCTCCTACGAGCAGTACTTC
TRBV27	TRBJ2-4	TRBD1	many	CASRDRIAIQYF	TGTGCCAGCCGGGACAGGATCGCCATTCAGTACTTC
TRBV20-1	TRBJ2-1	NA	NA	CSADRTKGGDSSYNEQFF	TGCAGTGCTGACCGCACAAAAGGGGGGGATAGCTCCTACAATGAGCAGTTCTTC
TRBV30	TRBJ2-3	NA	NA	CAWNRGTGEDSDTQYF	TGTGCCTGGAATAGGGGAACGGGGGAGGACTCAGATACGCAGTATTTT
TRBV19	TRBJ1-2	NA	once	CASSTLTYGYTF	TGTGCCAGTAGTACGCTCACCTATGGCTACACCTTC
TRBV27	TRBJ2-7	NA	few	CASSLTGSLGEQYF	TGTGCCAGCAGTTTGACGGGTTCGCTGGGGGAGCAGTACTTC
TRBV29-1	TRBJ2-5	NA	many	CSVQNRGRQETQYF	TGCAGCGTGCAAAACCGGGGTCGACAAGAGACCCAGTACTTC
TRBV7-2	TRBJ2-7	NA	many	CASSLDQGWGEQYF	TGTGCCAGCAGCTTAGATCAAGGTTGGGGCGAGCAGTACTTC
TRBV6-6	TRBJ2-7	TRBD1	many	CASGQDREGYHEQYF	TGTGCCAGCGGACAGGACAGGGAAGGATATCACGAGCAGTACTTC
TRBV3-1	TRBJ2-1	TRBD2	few	CASSQAAGGPARQFF	TGTGCCAGCAGCCAGGCAGCGGGAGGGCCGGCGCGGCAGTTCTTC
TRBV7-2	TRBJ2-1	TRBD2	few	CASSLPGLAGQFF	TGTGCCAGCAGCTTACCGGGACTAGCGGGGCAGTTCTTC
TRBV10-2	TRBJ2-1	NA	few	CASRDTGRDEQFF	TGCGCCAGCAGGGACACAGGGAGGGATGAGCAGTTCTTC
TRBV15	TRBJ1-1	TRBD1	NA	CATSVDRDTEAFF	TGTGCCACCAGCGTTGACAGGGATACTGAAGCTTTCTTT
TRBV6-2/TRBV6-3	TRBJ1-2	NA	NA	CASSPDWSGYTF	TGTGCCAGCAGTCCGGACTGGTCTGGCTACACCTTC